What follows is one T cell receptor (beta chain) and its context. The antigen is not known. The data derive from a study of T cell repertoires in cytomegalovirus infection. Study as a whole: Indications came from public TCR beta signatures; they pointed to CMV infection and to a matching HLA type.

Trimming stripped 5 bases from V and 5 bases from J, with 23 bases between. This CDR3 has 17 amino acids. Germline V gene lookup returns CDR1 MDHEN and CDR2 SYDVKM. TCRdb re-called the reads through MiXCR, storing one row per CDR3 protein. The table lists around 630,000 distinct CDR3 sequences, roughly 26% of them singletons, with around 7.6% in the top ten. Study results and limitations: Dominant in the ex vivo response were TCR beta clonotypes restricted by HLA-C and specific for CMV. Based on cumulative public TCR beta family frequency, carriers of CMV plus the relevant HLA were identified.

The source of this sequence is a human donor in good health (CMV status not recorded). Some clones in this sample may be carry-over from other donors' samples. The chain couples TRBV28 to TRBJ2-3; D may be TRBD2 (5 bases). Source material: CD8+ T cells from PBMCs. CDR3 bases: TGTGCCAGCAGTCGCGACGGGGAGAACCTGCTTGTAGATACGCAGTATTTT. As protein: CASSRDGENLLVDTQYF.